This T cell receptor beta chain emerged from a study of PD-1 blockade in classical Hodgkin lymphoma. Overall study context: The nivolumab dose that patients received was 3 mg/kg, given intravenously every 2 weeks.

The sample holds a few counts of this clone. Its antigen remains unidentified. No patient escaped relapse after autologous stem cell transplantation, and brentuximab vedotin exposure varied. Study-level findings and limits: Before treatment, complete responders showed about the same diversity as newly diagnosed patients. Lower baseline TCR diversity was reported for newly diagnosed patients than for healthy donors.

The table came from immunoSEQ multiplex PCR; TCRdb's copy has only in-frame clones and leaves some out. The profile shows more than 90,000 clones, approximately 90% of them singletons. The specimen was peripheral blood mononuclear cells (PBMCs), collected before the second cycle of nivolumab. The TCR was taken from a human donor with classical Hodgkin lymphoma.

This CDR3 is CASSLGDGRNTGELFF. DNA of the CDR3: TGCGCCAGCAGCTTGGGGGACGGGAGAAACACCGGGGAGCTGTTTTTT. The chain combines TRBV5-1 with TRBJ2-2, with D perhaps matching TRBD2 (6 bases). The CDR3 is made up of 16 amino acids. V lost 0 bases and J lost 2, with 11 bases in between. Germline V gene lookup returns CDR1 SGHRS and CDR2 YFSETQ.